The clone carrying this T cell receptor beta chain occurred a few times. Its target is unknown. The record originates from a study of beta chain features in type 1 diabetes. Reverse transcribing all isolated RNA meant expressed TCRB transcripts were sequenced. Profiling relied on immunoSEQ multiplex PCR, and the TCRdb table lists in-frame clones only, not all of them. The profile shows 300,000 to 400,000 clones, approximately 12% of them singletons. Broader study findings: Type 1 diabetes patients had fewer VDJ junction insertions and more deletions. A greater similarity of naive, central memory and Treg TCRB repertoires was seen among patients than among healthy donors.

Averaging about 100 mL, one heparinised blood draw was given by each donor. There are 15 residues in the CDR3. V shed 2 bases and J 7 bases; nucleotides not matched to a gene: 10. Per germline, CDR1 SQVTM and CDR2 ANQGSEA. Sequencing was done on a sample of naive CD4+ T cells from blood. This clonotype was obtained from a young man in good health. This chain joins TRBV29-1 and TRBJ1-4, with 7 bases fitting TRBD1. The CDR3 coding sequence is TGCAGCGTTGAATGGATCGGGCCAGGGGGTGAAAAACTGTTTTTT. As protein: CSVEWIGPGGEKLFF.